One and the same sample provided the 23 T cell receptor beta chains below, sequenced in a study of shared clonotypes between healthy human individuals. The assay was immunoSEQ multiplex PCR, and TCRdb's table has in-frame clones only and misses some. The sample consists of around 2,000,000 clones, roughly 91% of them appearing once. Naive CD8 cells, CD45RO-negative and positively selected for CCR7, excluded terminally differentiated effector memory CD45RA+ cells. Sequencing input: naive CD8+ T cells from PBMCs. The receptors were sampled from a man aged 18 to 30 in good health. Some clones in this sample may be carry-over from other donors' samples.

The chain recombines TRBV18 with TRBJ2-3; D unresolved. Germline CDR1 KGHSH, CDR2 LQKENI. With 8 bases removed from V and 6 bases from J, the gap between germline ends came to 15 bases. The CDR3 extends over 13 amino acids. The DNA of the CDR3 is TGTGCCAGCCGAGTGGATGTCGCGGATACGCAGTATTTT. Its protein is CASRVDVADTQYF. Combining the CDR3 with reference TRBV18 and TRBJ2-3 gives the whole variable domain NAGVMQNPRHLVRRRGQEARLRCSPMKGHSHVYWYRQLPEEGLKFMVYLQKENIIDESGMPKERFSAEFPKEGPSILRIQQVVRGDSAAYFCASRVDVADTQYFGPGTRLTVL.

The chain couples TRBV7-6 to TRBJ2-7; 9 bases match TRBD2. Germline lookup yields CDR1 SGHVS and CDR2 FNYEAQ. The V gene end was trimmed by 1 base and the J gene end by 7 bases; junction bases not matched to a gene: 8. The CDR3 runs 15 residues. CDR3 sequence reads: CASSLGGGRAGEQYF. The CDR3 DNA sequence: TGTGCCAGCAGCTTAGGGGGCGGGAGGGCCGGTGAGCAGTACTTC.

The CDR3 DNA reads TGTGCCAGCAGCTGGAGCTCCTACAATGAGCAGTTCTTC. The encoded protein is CASSWSSYNEQFF. The chain recombines TRBV11-2 with TRBJ2-1; D remains ambiguous. V lost 4 bases to trimming and J lost 0 bases, with 4 bases between them. CDR3 length: 13 amino acids. Per germline, CDR1 SGHAT and CDR2 FQNNGV.

J is TRBJ1-2 and V is TRBV28, with TRBD1 matching over 8 bases. The CDR3 is made up of 13 amino acids. The germline V gene encodes CDR1 MDHEN and CDR2 SYDVKM. V lost 5 bases and J lost 8; bases outside the gene matches: 7. CDR3 in amino acids: CASSHRGSRGYTF. The CDR3 DNA reads as TGTGCCAGCAGTCACAGGGGGTCGAGGGGCTACACCTTC.

The chain carries TRBV7-9 and TRBJ2-5; TRBD1 matches 8 bases. CDR1 SEHNR and CDR2 FQNEAQ come from the germline V gene (reference sequence). The ends lost 1 base at V and 5 bases at J; junction bases unmatched: 6. The CDR3 has 15 residues. The CDR3 nucleotides read TGTGCCAGCAGCTTAGGGCCGACAGGGGAGGAGACCCAGTACTTC. This encodes CASSLGPTGEETQYF.

The chain employs TRBV5-5 and TRBJ2-2; D remains unclear. Trimming stripped 3 bases from V and 7 bases from J, with 4 bases between. There are 11 residues in the CDR3. CDR1 is SGHKS and CDR2 is YYEKEE in the germline V gene (reference sequence). In DNA, the CDR3 is TGTGCCAGCAGCTCGGGCGGGGAGCTGTTTTTT. This gives the protein CASSSGGELFF.

The genes are TRBV30 and TRBJ1-6; D is perhaps TRBD1 (5 bases). The CDR3 extends over 14 amino acids. CDR1 GTSNPN and CDR2 SVGIG come from the germline V gene (reference sequence). Trimming took off 5 bases at V and 6 bases at J, with 14 bases between the two ends. The CDR3 spells CAWGPGPLNSPLHF. The CDR3 bases are TGTGCCTGGGGACCGGGACCTCTTAATTCACCCCTCCACTTT.

The chain is built from TRBV28 and TRBJ1-2, with 10 bases identical to TRBD1. CDR3 length: 14 residues. The germline CDR1 and CDR2 sequences are MDHEN and SYDVKM. V gave up 6 bases and J gave up 4 bases; unmatched junction bases: 5. CDR3: CASRDRGLGYGYTF. CDR3 in DNA: TGTGCCAGCAGAGACAGGGGGCTGGGCTATGGCTACACCTTC.

This chain links TRBV2 with TRBJ1-2; D is ambiguous. The CDR3 covers 17 residues. Trimming removed 7 bases at V and 6 bases at J, with 27 bases between. CDR1 and CDR2 (germline): SNHLY, FYNNEI. This CDR3 reads CASTKRPEGGSADGYTF. The CDR3 region has the DNA TGTGCCAGCACAAAAAGGCCAGAGGGTGGGAGTGCGGATGGCTACACCTTC.

V is TRBV12-5 and J is TRBJ2-7; D may match TRBD1 or TRBD2 (5 bases each). Germline CDR1 reads LGHNT; CDR2 reads FRNRAP. The CDR3 is made up of 16 amino acids. Trimming took 7 bases from V and 2 from J, leaving 21 bases between them. The CDR3, as DNA: TGTGCTAGTGACCTCCTCCGGGACGGACGTACCTACGAGCAGTACTTC. The encoded protein is CASDLLRDGRTYEQYF.

The CDR3 loop reads CASSLHVLEGQGAYEQYF. As DNA, the CDR3 is TGTGCCAGCAGTTTACACGTGTTGGAGGGACAGGGGGCCTACGAGCAGTACTTC. The chain couples TRBV27 to TRBJ2-7; 11 nucleotides agree with TRBD1. The junction had 11 bases not matched to a gene; V was cut back by 2 bases and J by 2 bases. The length of the CDR3 is 18 residues. In germline, CDR1 is MNHEY, CDR2 SMNVEV (reference sequence).

CDR3 loop: CATSRSRHQDSYEQYF. DNA for the CDR3: TGTGCCACCAGCCGCAGTCGACACCAAGACTCCTACGAGCAGTACTTC. The V call is TRBV15, the J call TRBJ2-7; D gene uncertain. This CDR3 is built from 16 residues. Trimming left V 5 bases short and J 0 bases short, with 17 bases between. Germline-derived CDR1 and CDR2 are LNHNV and YYDKDF (reference sequence).

The rearrangement uses TRBV6-5 and TRBJ2-5; tentative D call: TRBD2 (5 bases). Trimming took off 0 bases at V and 7 bases at J, with 15 bases between the two ends. This CDR3 has 15 amino acids. The germline CDR1 and CDR2 sequences are MNHEY and SVGAGI. The CDR3, as DNA: TGTGCCAGCAGTTACTCGAGAGGGTTGGAAGGGACCCAGTACTTC. It yields the protein CASSYSRGLEGTQYF.

The rearrangement uses TRBV30 and TRBJ1-6, with a tentative D call TRBD1 (5 bases). CDR1 and CDR2 (germline): GTSNPN, SVGIG (reference sequence). This CDR3 comprises 17 residues. Trimming stripped 0 bases from V and 2 bases from J, with 14 bases between. CDR3: CAWSVQGRDPYNSPLHF. CDR3 in DNA: TGTGCCTGGAGTGTACAAGGCAGGGATCCCTATAATTCACCCCTCCACTTT.

The chain links TRBV4-2 to TRBJ2-7; D perhaps matches TRBD2 (5 bases). V lost 0 bases and J lost 3, with 12 bases in between. The CDR3 sequence is 15 residues long. The germline CDR1 and CDR2 sequences are LGHNA and YNFKEQ. CDR3 loop: CASSQEPADHYEQYF. In nucleotides, the CDR3 is TGTGCCAGCAGCCAAGAGCCAGCGGACCACTACGAGCAGTACTTC.

This rearrangement joins TRBV27 to TRBJ2-3; D perhaps matches TRBD1 (6 bases). The CDR3 length is 17 residues. Trimming shortened V by 4 bases and J by 3 bases, and 20 bases separated the two germline ends. The germline gives CDR1 MNHEY, CDR2 SMNVEV (reference sequence). The CDR3: CASSWTSGTFTTDTQYF. CDR3 DNA: TGTGCCAGCAGTTGGACCTCCGGGACATTTACGACAGATACGCAGTATTTT.

The CDR3 nucleotides are TGTGCCAGCAAGAGAGACCCGACAGAACACAATCAGCCCCAGCATTTT. The encoded protein is CASKRDPTEHNQPQHF. The chain has TRBV28 and TRBJ1-5; tentatively, D is TRBD1 (5 bases). CDR1 MDHEN and CDR2 SYDVKM come from the germline V gene. This CDR3 comprises 16 residues. V shed 7 bases and J shed 3 bases, with 19 bases lying between them.

The chain recombines TRBV13 with TRBJ2-1; 10 nucleotides agree with TRBD1. Unmatched junction bases numbered 10, after V lost 5 bases and J lost 6 bases. CDR1 and CDR2 (germline): PRHDT, FYEKMQ (reference sequence). The CDR3 totals 16 residues. The CDR3 sequence: CASSHGRQGAGNEQFF. The CDR3 nucleotides are TGTGCCAGCAGCCACGGCCGACAGGGGGCGGGCAATGAGCAGTTCTTC.

The rearrangement links TRBV29-1 to TRBJ1-5, with D uncertain. The CDR3 runs to 15 residues. Germline CDR1 is SQVTM and CDR2 is ANQGSEA. V shed 4 bases and J shed 5 bases, with 18 bases lying between them. The CDR3 is CSVAVGSTVDQPQHF. In DNA form, the CDR3 reads TGCAGCGTTGCGGTGGGGTCGACGGTTGATCAGCCCCAGCATTTT.

This chain uses TRBV28 with TRBJ2-5; 7 bases line up with TRBD2. Trimming cost V 5 bases and J 12 bases; bases outside gene matches: 12. Germline V lookup: CDR1 MDHEN, CDR2 SYDVKM. This CDR3 has 13 residues. CDR3 DNA: TGTGCCAGCAGTCCGCAACCCGGACTAGAAAAGTACTTC. It codes for CASSPQPGLEKYF.

V usage is TRBV27 and J usage is TRBJ2-7; D could derive from TRBD1 or TRBD2 (5 bases each). CDR1 MNHEY and CDR2 SMNVEV come from the germline V gene (reference sequence). The CDR3 is 13 residues long. Trimming removed 6 bases at V and 3 bases at J, with 12 bases between. The CDR3 spells CASRQSGHYEQYF. CDR3 nucleotides: TGTGCCAGCAGGCAGAGCGGACACTACGAGCAGTACTTC.

The rearrangement uses TRBV7-9 and TRBJ1-1; D not resolved. V lost 5 bases and J lost 0, with 16 bases in between. Germline loops: CDR1 SEHNR, CDR2 FQNEAQ (reference sequence). This CDR3 has 16 amino acids. CDR3 sequence reads: CASSAPLSGLNTEAFF. The CDR3 nucleotides read TGTGCCAGCAGCGCCCCCCTTTCAGGACTGAACACTGAAGCTTTCTTT.

This clone was seen a handful of times. The chain employs TRBV29-1 and TRBJ1-1; D is perhaps TRBD1 (5 bases). The CDR3 spans 16 residues. Germline V CDR1 and CDR2: SQVTM, ANQGSEA. V dropped 6 bases and J dropped 5 bases, with 25 bases sitting between them. The CDR3 DNA reads as TGCAGCGTGTACAGAGAGGGGCGAGGATTGATAACTGAAGCTTTCTTT. The encoded protein is CSVYREGRGLITEAFF.